This TCR beta chain was documented in a study of cytomegalovirus exposure and HLA in healthy donors. For this clone: Its antigen is as yet unknown.

Study outcomes and limitations: The study recorded 150 to 200 TCR beta chains that were cytomegalovirus-associated.

Both 60 Vbeta primers and 13 Jbeta primers went into the PCR. The assay was immunoSEQ multiplex PCR, and TCRdb's table has in-frame clones only and misses some. The table records 150,000 to 200,000 clones, about 79% of them present only once. V was clipped by 0 bases and J by 0 bases; unmatched bases: 2. Germline-derived CDR1 and CDR2 are KGHSH and LQKENI. The CDR3 is 17 residues long. Sequenced sample: PBMCs. This receptor was obtained from a man over 45 in good health and CMV-seropositive. The chain couples TRBV18 to TRBJ2-2; 9 bases line up with TRBD2. CDR3 coding DNA: TGTGCCAGCTCACCACCTAGCGGGGGCGCGAACACCGGGGAGCTGTTTTTT. Translating it yields CASSPPSGGANTGELFF.